This T cell receptor (beta chain) was obtained from a study of graft-versus-host responses after intestinal transplantation. Whole-study context: Every recipient underwent anti-thymocyte globulin induction, then tacrolimus and steroids for two to three years.

The protocol was immunoSEQ multiplex PCR, while the TCRdb copy is restricted to in-frame clones and leaves out a portion. This table has around 90,000 clones, roughly 93% appearing once. A remark on this clone: The target antigen is unknown.

The CDR3 loop spans 13 amino acids. Germline V CDR1 and CDR2: MNHEY, SMNVEV (reference sequence). Trimming shortened V by 4 bases and J by 4 bases, and 8 bases separated the two germline ends. This chain connects TRBV27 to TRBJ1-5; no clear D gene. The sample here was unstimulated CD8+ T cells sorted from spleen or lymph node cells, taken before intestinal transplant. This sequence was found in a human donor who received an intestinal transplant. Here the CDR3 DNA reads TGTGCCAGCAGTTATCAGTCGAATCAGCCCCAGCATTTT. This encodes CASSYQSNQPQHF.